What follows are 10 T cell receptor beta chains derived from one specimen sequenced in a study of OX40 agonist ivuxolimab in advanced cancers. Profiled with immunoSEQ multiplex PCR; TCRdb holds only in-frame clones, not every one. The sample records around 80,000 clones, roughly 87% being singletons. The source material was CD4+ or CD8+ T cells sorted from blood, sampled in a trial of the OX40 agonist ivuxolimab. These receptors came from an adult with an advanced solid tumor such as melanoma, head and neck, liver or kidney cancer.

CDR3 sequence reads: CATSRVMRQPQHF. DNA for the CDR3: TGTGCCACCAGCAGAGTCATGAGGCAGCCCCAGCATTTT. The chain uses TRBV15 and TRBJ1-5; D is uncertain. Deletions cut 1 base from V and 7 bases from J, with 8 bases between. The germline gives CDR1 LNHNV, CDR2 YYDKDF (reference sequence). CDR3 size: 13 residues.

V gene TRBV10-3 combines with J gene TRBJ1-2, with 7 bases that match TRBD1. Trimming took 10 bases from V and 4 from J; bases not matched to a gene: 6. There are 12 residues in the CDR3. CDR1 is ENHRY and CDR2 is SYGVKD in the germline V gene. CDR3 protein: CATRDSAYGYTF. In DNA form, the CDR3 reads TGTGCCACCCGGGACAGTGCCTATGGCTACACCTTC.

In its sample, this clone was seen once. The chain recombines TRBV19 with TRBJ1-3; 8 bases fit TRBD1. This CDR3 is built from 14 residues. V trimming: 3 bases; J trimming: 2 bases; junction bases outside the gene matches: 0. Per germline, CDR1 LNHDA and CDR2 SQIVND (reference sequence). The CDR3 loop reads CASSMTGAGNTIYF. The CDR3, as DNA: TGTGCCAGTAGTATGACAGGGGCTGGAAACACCATATATTTT.

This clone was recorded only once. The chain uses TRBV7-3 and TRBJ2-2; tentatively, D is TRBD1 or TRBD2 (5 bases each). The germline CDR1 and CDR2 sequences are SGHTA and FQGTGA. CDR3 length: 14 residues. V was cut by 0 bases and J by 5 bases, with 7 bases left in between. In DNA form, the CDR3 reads TGTGCCAGCAGCTTAACTGGGGGAACCGGGGAGCTGTTTTTT. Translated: CASSLTGGTGELFF.

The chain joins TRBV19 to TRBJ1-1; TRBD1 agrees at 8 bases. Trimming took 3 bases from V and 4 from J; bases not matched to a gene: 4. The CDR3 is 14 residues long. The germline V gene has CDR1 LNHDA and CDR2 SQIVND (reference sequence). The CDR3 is CASSIDRGSTEAFF. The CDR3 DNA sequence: TGTGCCAGTAGTATCGACAGGGGATCCACTGAAGCTTTCTTT.

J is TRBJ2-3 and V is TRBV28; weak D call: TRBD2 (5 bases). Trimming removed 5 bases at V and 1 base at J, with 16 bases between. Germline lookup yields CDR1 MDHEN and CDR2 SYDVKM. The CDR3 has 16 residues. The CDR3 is CASSSIGEPGTDTQYF. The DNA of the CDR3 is TGTGCCAGCAGTAGTATCGGGGAGCCTGGCACAGATACGCAGTATTTT.

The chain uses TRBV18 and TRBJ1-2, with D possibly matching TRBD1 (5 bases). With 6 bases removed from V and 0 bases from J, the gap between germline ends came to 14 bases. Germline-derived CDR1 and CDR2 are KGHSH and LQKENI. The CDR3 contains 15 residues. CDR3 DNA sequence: TGTGCCAGCTCCGACAGTGCGACTGCTAACTATGGCTACACCTTC. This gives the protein CASSDSATANYGYTF.

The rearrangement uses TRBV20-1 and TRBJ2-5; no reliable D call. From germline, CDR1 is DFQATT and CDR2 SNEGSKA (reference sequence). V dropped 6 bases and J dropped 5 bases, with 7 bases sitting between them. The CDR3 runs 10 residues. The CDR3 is CSATGETQYF. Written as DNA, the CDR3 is TGCAGTGCAACGGGCGAGACCCAGTACTTC.

DNA for the CDR3: TGTGCCAGCAGCTTGGTCGACAGGGGACAAGAGACCCAGTACTTC. Encoded protein: CASSLVDRGQETQYF. V gene TRBV5-6 combines with J gene TRBJ2-5, with 8 bases aligning to TRBD1. There are 15 residues in the CDR3. The trim removed 0 bases at V and 2 bases at J, leaving 3 bases unmatched. Germline values: CDR1 SGHDT, CDR2 YYEEEE. The whole variable domain, remainder taken from reference TRBV5-6 and TRBJ2-5, is DAGVTQSPTHLIKTRGQQVTLRCSPKSGHDTVSWYQQALGQGPQFIFQYYEEEERQRGNFPDRFSGHQFPNYSSELNVNALLLGDSALYLCASSLVDRGQETQYFGPGTRLLVL.

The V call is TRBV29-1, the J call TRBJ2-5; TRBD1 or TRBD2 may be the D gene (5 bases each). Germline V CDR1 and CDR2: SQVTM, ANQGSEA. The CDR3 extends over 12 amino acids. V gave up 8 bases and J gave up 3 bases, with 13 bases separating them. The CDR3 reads CSCRDGKETQYF. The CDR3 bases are TGCAGCTGCCGGGACGGTAAAGAGACCCAGTACTTC.